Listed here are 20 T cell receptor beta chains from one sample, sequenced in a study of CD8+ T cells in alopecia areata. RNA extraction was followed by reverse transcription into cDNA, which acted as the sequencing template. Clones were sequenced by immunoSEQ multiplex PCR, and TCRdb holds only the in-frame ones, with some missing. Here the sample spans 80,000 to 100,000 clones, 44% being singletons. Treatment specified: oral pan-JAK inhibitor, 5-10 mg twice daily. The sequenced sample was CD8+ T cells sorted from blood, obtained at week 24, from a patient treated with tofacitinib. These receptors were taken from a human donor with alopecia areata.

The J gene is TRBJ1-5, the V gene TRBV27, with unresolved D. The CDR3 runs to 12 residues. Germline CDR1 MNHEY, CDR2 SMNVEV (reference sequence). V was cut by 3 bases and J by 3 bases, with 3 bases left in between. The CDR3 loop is CASSFYNQPQHF. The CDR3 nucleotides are TGTGCCAGCAGTTTTTACAATCAGCCCCAGCATTTT.

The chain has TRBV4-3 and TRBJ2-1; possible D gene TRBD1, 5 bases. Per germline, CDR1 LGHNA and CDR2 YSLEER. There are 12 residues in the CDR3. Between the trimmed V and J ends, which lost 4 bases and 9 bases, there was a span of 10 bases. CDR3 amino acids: CASSLYRGEQFF. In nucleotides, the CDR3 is TGCGCCAGCAGCCTCTATAGGGGTGAGCAGTTCTTC.

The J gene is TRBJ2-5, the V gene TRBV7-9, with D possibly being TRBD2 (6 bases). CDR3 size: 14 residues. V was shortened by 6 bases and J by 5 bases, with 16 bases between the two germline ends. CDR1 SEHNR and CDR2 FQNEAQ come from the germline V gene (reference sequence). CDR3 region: CASRPKGRRETQYF. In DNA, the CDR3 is TGTGCCAGCAGACCAAAGGGGAGGCGGGAGACCCAGTACTTC.

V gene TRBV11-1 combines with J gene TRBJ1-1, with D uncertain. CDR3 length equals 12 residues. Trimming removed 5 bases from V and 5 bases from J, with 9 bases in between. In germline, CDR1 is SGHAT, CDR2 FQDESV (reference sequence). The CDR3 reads CASSDVRTEAFF. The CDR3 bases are TGTGCCAGCAGCGACGTCCGGACTGAAGCTTTCTTT.

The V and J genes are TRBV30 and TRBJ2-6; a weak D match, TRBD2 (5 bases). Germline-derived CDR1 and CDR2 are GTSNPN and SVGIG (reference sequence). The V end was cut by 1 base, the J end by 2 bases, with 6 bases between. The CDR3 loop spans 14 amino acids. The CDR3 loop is CAWSGGTGANVLTF. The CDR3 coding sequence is TGTGCCTGGAGTGGAGGGACTGGGGCCAACGTCCTGACTTTC.

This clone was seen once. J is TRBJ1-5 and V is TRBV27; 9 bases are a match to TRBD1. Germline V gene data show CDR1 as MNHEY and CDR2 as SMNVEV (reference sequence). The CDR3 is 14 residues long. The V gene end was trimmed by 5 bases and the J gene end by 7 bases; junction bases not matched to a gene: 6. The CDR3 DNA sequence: TGTGCCAGCAGTAAGGACAGGGGAGGCCAGCCCCAGCATTTT. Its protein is CASSKDRGGQPQHF.

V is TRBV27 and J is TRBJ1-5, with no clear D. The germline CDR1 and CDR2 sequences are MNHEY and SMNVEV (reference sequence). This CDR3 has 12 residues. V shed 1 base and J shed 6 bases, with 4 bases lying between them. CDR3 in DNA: TGTGCCAGCAGTTTATTTGGTCAGCCCCAGCATTTT. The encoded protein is CASSLFGQPQHF.

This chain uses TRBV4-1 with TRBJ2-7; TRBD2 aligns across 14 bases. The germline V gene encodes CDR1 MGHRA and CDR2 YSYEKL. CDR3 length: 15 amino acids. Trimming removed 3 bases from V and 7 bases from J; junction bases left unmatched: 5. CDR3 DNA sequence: TGCGCCAGCAGCCAGGTCGGACTAGCGGGAGGTGAGCAGTACTTC. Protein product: CASSQVGLAGGEQYF.

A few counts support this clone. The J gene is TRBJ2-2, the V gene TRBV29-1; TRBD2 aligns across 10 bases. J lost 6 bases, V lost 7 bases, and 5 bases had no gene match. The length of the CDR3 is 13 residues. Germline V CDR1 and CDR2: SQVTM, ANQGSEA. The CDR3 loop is CSAASGGAGELFF. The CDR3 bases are TGCAGCGCAGCAAGCGGGGGGGCCGGGGAGCTGTTTTTT.

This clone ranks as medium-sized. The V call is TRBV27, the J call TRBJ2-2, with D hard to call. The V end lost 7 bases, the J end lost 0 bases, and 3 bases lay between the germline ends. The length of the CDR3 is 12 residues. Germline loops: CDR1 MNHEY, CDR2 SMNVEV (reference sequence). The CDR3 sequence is CASITNTGELFF. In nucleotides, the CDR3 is TGTGCCAGCATTACGAACACCGGGGAGCTGTTTTTT.

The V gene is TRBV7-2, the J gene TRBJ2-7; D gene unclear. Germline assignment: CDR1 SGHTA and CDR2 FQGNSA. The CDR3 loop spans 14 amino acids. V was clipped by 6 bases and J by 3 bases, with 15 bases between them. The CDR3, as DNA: TGTGCCAGCAGTATACATAACATGGTCTACGAGCAGTACTTC. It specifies CASSIHNMVYEQYF.

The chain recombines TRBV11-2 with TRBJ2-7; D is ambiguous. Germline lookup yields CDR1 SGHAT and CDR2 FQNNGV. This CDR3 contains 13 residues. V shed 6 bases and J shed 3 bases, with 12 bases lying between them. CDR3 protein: CASSLGSLYEQYF. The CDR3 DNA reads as TGTGCCAGCAGTTTGGGCTCCCTCTACGAGCAGTACTTC.

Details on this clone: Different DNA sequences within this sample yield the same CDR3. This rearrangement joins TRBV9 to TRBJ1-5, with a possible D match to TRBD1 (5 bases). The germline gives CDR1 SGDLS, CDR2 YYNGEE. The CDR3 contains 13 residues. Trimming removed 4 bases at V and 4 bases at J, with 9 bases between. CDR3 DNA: TGTGCCAGCAGCCGACGGGGGAATCAGCCCCAGCATTTT. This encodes CASSRRGNQPQHF.

CDR3 region: CASSLGTKETQYF. DNA of the CDR3: TGTGCCAGCAGCTTAGGGACAAAAGAGACCCAGTACTTC. The V gene is TRBV11-2, the J gene TRBJ2-5, with a possible D match to TRBD1 (5 bases). V was pared by 1 base and J by 3 bases, with 6 bases between. CDR3 size: 13 residues. CDR1 and CDR2 from the germline V gene are SGHAT and FQNNGV.

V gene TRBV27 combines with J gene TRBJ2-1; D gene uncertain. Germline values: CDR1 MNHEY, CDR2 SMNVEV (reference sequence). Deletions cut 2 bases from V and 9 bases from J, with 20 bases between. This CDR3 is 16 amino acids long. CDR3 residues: CASSLGERVTFGEQFF. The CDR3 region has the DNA TGTGCCAGCAGTTTAGGCGAACGAGTTACATTTGGTGAGCAGTTCTTC.

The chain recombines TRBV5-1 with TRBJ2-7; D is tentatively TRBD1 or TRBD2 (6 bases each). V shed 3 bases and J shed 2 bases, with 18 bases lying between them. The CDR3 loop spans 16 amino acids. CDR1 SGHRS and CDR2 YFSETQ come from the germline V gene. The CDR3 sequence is CASSSPRGHGTYEQYF. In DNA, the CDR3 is TGCGCCAGCAGCTCCCCCCGGGGGCACGGCACCTACGAGCAGTACTTC.

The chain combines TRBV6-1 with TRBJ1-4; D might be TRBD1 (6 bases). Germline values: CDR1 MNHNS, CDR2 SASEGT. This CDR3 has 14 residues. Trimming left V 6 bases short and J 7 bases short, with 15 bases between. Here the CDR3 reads CASSRTGRTEKLFF. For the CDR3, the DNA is TGTGCCAGCAGCCGAACAGGGAGGACTGAAAAACTGTTTTTT.

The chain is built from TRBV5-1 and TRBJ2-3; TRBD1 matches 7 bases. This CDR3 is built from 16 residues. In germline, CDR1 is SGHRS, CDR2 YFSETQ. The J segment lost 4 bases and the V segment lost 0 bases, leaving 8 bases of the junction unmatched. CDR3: CASSLDPGGVADTQYF. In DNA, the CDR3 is TGCGCCAGCAGCTTGGATCCAGGGGGAGTTGCAGATACGCAGTATTTT.

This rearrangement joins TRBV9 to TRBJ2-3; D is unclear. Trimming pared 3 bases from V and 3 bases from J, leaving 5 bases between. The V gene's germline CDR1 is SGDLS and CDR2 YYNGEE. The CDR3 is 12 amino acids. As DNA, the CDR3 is TGTGCCAGCAGCGGAGAAACAGATACGCAGTATTTT. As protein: CASSGETDTQYF.

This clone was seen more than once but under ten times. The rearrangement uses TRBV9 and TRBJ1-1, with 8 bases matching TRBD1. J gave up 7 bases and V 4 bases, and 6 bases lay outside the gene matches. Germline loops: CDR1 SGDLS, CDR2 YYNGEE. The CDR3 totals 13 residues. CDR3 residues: CASSPQGAGEAFF. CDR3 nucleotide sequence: TGTGCCAGCAGCCCCCAGGGGGCGGGTGAAGCTTTCTTT. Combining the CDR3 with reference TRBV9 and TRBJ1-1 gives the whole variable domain DSGVTQTPKHLITATGQRVTLRCSPRSGDLSVYWYQQSLDQGLQFLIQYYNGEERAKGNILERFSAQQFPDLHSELNLSSLELGDSALYFCASSPQGAGEAFFGQGTRLTVV.